This record concerns one T cell receptor (beta chain) sequence. The CDR3 runs 12 residues. Deletions cut 5 bases from V and 4 bases from J, with 7 bases between. The germline gives CDR1 SNHLY, CDR2 FYNNEI. This specimen belongs to a study of T cell changes during pregnancy in multiple sclerosis. Method: immunoSEQ multiplex PCR; TCRdb's copy keeps in-frame clones and lacks some. The sample yields tens of thousands of clones, 80% to 95% seen once. J is TRBJ2-3 and V is TRBV2; D might be TRBD2 (5 bases). The source material was peripheral blood, sampled in the third trimester of pregnancy. The receptor was derived from a female donor in good health, enrolled as a control in a pregnancy study. The CDR3 DNA is TGTGCCAGCAGTTATAGCGCAGATACGCAGTATTTT. Its protein product is CASSYSADTQYF.